The 4 T cell receptor beta chains below were found in one sample sequenced in a study of shared clonotypes between healthy human individuals. Measured with immunoSEQ multiplex PCR; TCRdb has only the in-frame clones, and not every one. The sample holds some 2,400,000 clones, around 95% seen once. Sequences were obtained from naive CD4+ T cells sorted from blood. As to subset: CD45RA+ positively selected. Receptors were obtained from a man aged 18 to 30 in good health.

This chain uses TRBV1 with TRBJ2-2; TRBD1 is taken as the D call from the table, unchecked against the DNA. TRBV1 is noted as a pseudogene. The CDR3 has 18 amino acids. This CDR3 reads CTSSQDLGGGQNTGELFF. Here the CDR3 DNA reads TGCACCAGCAGCCAAGATCTTGGAGGGGGCCAGAACACCGGGGAGCTGTTTTTT.

CDR3: CASSQDGIGEQYF. For the CDR3, the DNA is TGCGCCAGCAGCCAAGATGGGATCGGCGAGCAGTACTTC. This rearrangement joins TRBV4-1 to TRBJ2-7, with D hard to call. The CDR3 contains 13 residues. The ends were cut back, 0 bases at V and 6 bases at J, with 9 bases in the middle. Germline assignment: CDR1 MGHRA and CDR2 YSYEKL.

The rearrangement joins TRBV15 to TRBJ2-7, with D uncertain. This CDR3 comprises 14 residues. Between the trimmed V and J ends, which lost 0 bases and 1 base, there was a span of 7 bases. Per germline, CDR1 LNHNV and CDR2 YYDKDF (reference sequence). The CDR3 DNA is TGTGCCACCAGCAGAGATGTGCAGTCCTACGAGCAGTACTTC. Translation gives CATSRDVQSYEQYF.

This chain uses TRBV6-6 with TRBJ2-7, with 11 nucleotides matching TRBD1. The length of the CDR3 is 15 residues. J gave up 3 bases and V 2 bases, and 3 bases lay outside the gene matches. Germline CDR1 is MNHNY and CDR2 is SVGAGI (reference sequence). CDR3 bases: TGTGCCAGCAGTTACCGGACAGGGGGCAACTACGAGCAGTACTTC. Translated: CASSYRTGGNYEQYF.